These 22 T cell receptor beta chains were all obtained from the same sample, sequenced in a study of metastatic and nonmetastatic thyroid tumors. Patients had received no treatment of any kind before thyroid surgery. TCRdb reanalyzed the PCR reads via MiXCR. The sample carries roughly 15,000 clones, about 31% recorded once. Specimen: tumor tissue. These receptors were taken from a female donor with papillary thyroid cancer or a benign thyroid nodule (not recorded which). Some clones in this sample may be carry-over from other donors' samples.

This clone was picked up a small number of times. The J gene is TRBJ2-1, the V gene TRBV2; 7 bases fit TRBD2. The CDR3 totals 14 residues. Germline CDR1 reads SNHLY; CDR2 reads FYNNEI. The junction had 10 bases not matched to a gene; V was cut back by 7 bases and J by 7 bases. As DNA, the CDR3 is TGTGCCAGCAACGTGGGAGGGCCGGGAAATGAGCAGTTCTTC. It specifies CASNVGGPGNEQFF.

This clone was recorded at least ten times. The chain couples TRBV9 to TRBJ2-3; D perhaps matches TRBD2 (5 bases). The V gene's germline CDR1 is SGDLS and CDR2 YYNGEE. V dropped 6 bases and J dropped 0 bases, with 8 bases sitting between them. The CDR3 is 13 residues long. CDR3 amino acids: CASTRLSTDTQYF. CDR3 nucleotides: TGTGCCAGCACCAGACTAAGCACAGATACGCAGTATTTT. Drawing the rest from reference TRBV9 and TRBJ2-3, the complete variable domain is DSGVTQTPKHLITATGQRVTLRCSPRSGDLSVYWYQQSLDQGLQFLIQYYNGEERAKGNILERFSAQQFPDLHSELNLSSLELGDSALYFCASTRLSTDTQYFGPGTRLTVL.

The rearrangement uses TRBV6-1 and TRBJ1-1; 10 bases are shared with TRBD1. Looked up from germline, CDR1 is MNHNS and CDR2 is SASEGT. The V gene end was trimmed by 4 bases and the J gene end by 5 bases; junction bases not matched to a gene: 4. This CDR3 contains 14 residues. CDR3 protein: CASSGQGALTEAFF. The DNA for the CDR3 is TGTGCCAGCAGTGGACAGGGGGCGCTTACTGAAGCTTTCTTT.

The chain uses TRBV12-3 or TRBV12-4 and TRBJ2-7; D unresolved. The CDR3 length is 13 residues. V gave up 5 bases and J gave up 12 bases, with 20 bases separating them. The CDR3 bases are TGTGCCAGCAGTCCCCACGAACAGAGTCCACCGTACTTC. Translating gives CASSPHEQSPPYF.

This clone has a count of ten or more. The rearrangement links TRBV4-2 to TRBJ2-3; 13 positions match TRBD2. The germline gives CDR1 LGHNA, CDR2 YNFKEQ. The CDR3 runs 17 residues. Trimming removed 0 bases from V and 3 bases from J; junction bases left unmatched: 3. CDR3 in amino acids: CASSQDQGLAGTDTQYF. CDR3 in DNA: TGTGCCAGCAGCCAAGACCAGGGACTAGCGGGAACAGATACGCAGTATTTT.

Concerning this clone: A single base separates this from a much larger clone, so it may be a read error. This rearrangement joins TRBV6-1 to TRBJ1-5, with 9 bases lining up with TRBD1. Germline V lookup: CDR1 MNHNS, CDR2 SASEGT. Trimming took 6 bases from V and 12 from J; bases not matched to a gene: 15. The CDR3 contains 15 residues. The CDR3 DNA sequence: TGTGCCAGCAGCGCAACAGGGGGCTACGAGAAGCTCCAGCATTTT. Translating it yields CASSATGGYEKLQHF.

This clone is deemed medium-sized. V and J are TRBV4-2 and TRBJ1-1; D gene unclear. The germline V gene has CDR1 LGHNA and CDR2 YNFKEQ. The V and J ends lost 6 bases and 8 bases respectively, with 10 bases between them. The CDR3 has 11 residues. CDR3 loop: CASSPGVEAFF. For the CDR3, the DNA is TGTGCCAGCAGTCCCGGGGTAGAAGCTTTCTTT.

V is TRBV20-1 and J is TRBJ2-2; 10 nucleotides match TRBD1. Germline V lookup: CDR1 DFQATT, CDR2 SNEGSKA (reference sequence). This CDR3 spans 15 amino acids. Written as DNA, the CDR3 is TGCAGCGCCATACCCGGGACAGGGGATTCCCGGGAGCTGTTTTTT. This sequence encodes CSAIPGTGDSRELFF.

With respect to this clone: At one boundary the junction diverges from the germline segment, which might be a read error. V usage is TRBV20-1 and J usage is TRBJ1-5, with D possibly TRBD1 on 6 matching bases. CDR3 length: 15 amino acids. Per the germline V gene, CDR1 is DFQATT and CDR2 is SNEGSKA (reference sequence). The CDR3, as DNA: TGCAGTGCTAGAGATGGGACACCGTTGGGTCAGCCCCAGCACTTT. It codes for CSARDGTPLGQPQHF.

Regarding this clone: At one of its ends the junction is not consistent with the germline gene, which may arise from a read error. V usage is TRBV11-2 and J usage is TRBJ2-1; D may be TRBD2 (5 bases). Germline V lookup: CDR1 SGHAT, CDR2 FQNNGV. The CDR3 is 15 amino acids. DNA of the CDR3: TGTGCCAACAGCTTGAAGCGGTCCCTAGGCAATGAGCAGTTCTTC. It translates to CANSLKRSLGNEQFF.

The chain joins TRBV20-1 to TRBJ1-1; D gene uncertain. The CDR3 runs 12 residues. CDR1 is DFQATT, CDR2 SNEGSKA, per germline (reference sequence). Trimming left V 5 bases short and J 1 base short, with 8 bases between. CDR3 bases: TGCAGTGCTCTCGGGCAGAACACTGAAGCTTTCTTT. Translated: CSALGQNTEAFF.

The V call is TRBV24-1, the J call TRBJ2-1; TRBD2 matches at 9 bases. In germline, CDR1 is KGHDR, CDR2 SFDVKD. The CDR3 covers 16 residues. V lost 1 base, J lost 6 bases, and 6 bases stayed unmatched. The DNA for the CDR3 is TGTGCCACCAGTGATTTACAGAGCGGGAGGCTCAATGAGCAGTTCTTC. Translation gives CATSDLQSGRLNEQFF.

This clone was seen at least ten times. This clone may be a read error of a much larger clone one base away. The same CDR3 arises from other DNA sequences in this sample as well. The chain couples TRBV12-3 or TRBV12-4 to TRBJ2-3; no definite D call. Trimming pared 7 bases from V and 4 bases from J, leaving 9 bases between. The CDR3 sequence is 12 residues long. This CDR3 reads CASTLSPDTQYF. In DNA, the CDR3 is TGTGCCAGCACCTTGTCTCCAGATACGCAGTATTTT.

This clone was observed many times. The J gene is TRBJ2-7, the V gene TRBV11-1, with 10 bases fitting TRBD1. CDR1 and CDR2 from the germline V gene are SGHAT and FQDESV (reference sequence). The J segment lost 9 bases and the V segment lost 4 bases, leaving 3 bases of the junction unmatched. The CDR3 runs 12 residues. In DNA form, the CDR3 reads TGTGCCAGCAGCTCGACAGGGGGCGGGCAGTACTTC. Protein sequence: CASSSTGGGQYF.

The chain couples TRBV6-1 to TRBJ2-2, with 9 nucleotides matching TRBD1. The CDR3 consists of 14 residues. V lost 6 bases to trimming and J lost 3 bases; unmatched junction nucleotides: 2. CDR1 and CDR2 (germline): MNHNS, SASEGT. The CDR3 spells CASRRTGDTGELFF. The CDR3 coding sequence is TGTGCCAGCAGAAGGACAGGGGACACCGGGGAGCTGTTTTTT.

This clone qualifies as medium-sized (0.01 to 0.1%). The chain joins TRBV2 to TRBJ2-1, with 8 bases fitting TRBD1. The CDR3 length is 15 residues. The V gene's germline CDR1 is SNHLY and CDR2 FYNNEI. V was pared by 7 bases and J by 4 bases, with 9 bases of the junction left unmatched. The CDR3 bases are TGTGCCAGCACGAAGCCAGGGGGCGCTTACAATGAGCAGTTCTTC. It yields the protein CASTKPGGAYNEQFF. Full variable domain (outside the CDR3, taken from reference TRBV2 and TRBJ2-1): EPEVTQTPSHQVTQMGQEVILRCVPISNHLYFYWYRQILGQKVEFLVSFYNNEISEKSEIFDDQFSVERPDGSNFTLKIRSTKLEDSAMYFCASTKPGGAYNEQFFGPGTRLTVL.

This chain connects TRBV19 to TRBJ1-3, with D hard to call. The CDR3 covers 12 residues. Germline V gene lookup returns CDR1 LNHDA and CDR2 SQIVND (reference sequence). CDR3 loop: CAVGISGNTIYF. Here the CDR3 DNA reads TGTGCGGTGGGGATCTCTGGAAACACCATATATTTT.

This clone is a singleton in its sample. The junction and the germline gene differ at one end; a read error may be behind it. The V call is TRBV20-1, the J call TRBJ2-7, with D possibly matching TRBD1 (5 bases). CDR3 length equals 11 residues. CDR1 and CDR2 (germline): DFQATT, SNEGSKA (reference sequence). The chain's CDR3 is CSARLGAEHYF. The CDR3 region has the DNA TGCAGTGCTAGGCTAGGGGCAGAGCACTACTTC.

This clone appeared once. As DNA, the CDR3 is TGTGCCAGCAGATGGAGGGGGCAAGGCACTGAAGCTTTCTTT. It is translated as CASRWRGQGTEAFF. The chain combines TRBV13 with TRBJ1-1; 7 bases are a match to TRBD1. CDR1 PRHDT and CDR2 FYEKMQ come from the germline V gene (reference sequence). V was clipped by 6 bases and J by 4 bases; unmatched bases: 8. This CDR3 contains 14 residues.

There are a few counts of this clone. The gene calls are TRBV6-2 or TRBV6-3 and TRBJ1-2; 10 nucleotides match TRBD1. CDR1 and CDR2 (germline): MNHEY, SVGEGT. The CDR3 is 14 residues long. The J segment lost 4 bases and the V segment lost 6 bases, leaving 5 bases of the junction unmatched. In DNA form, the CDR3 reads TGTGCCAGCAGAGGGACAGGGGCGGCCTATGGCTACACCTTC. Its protein product is CASRGTGAAYGYTF.

Note on this clone: This may be a read error, as it is one base from a much larger clone. V usage is TRBV20-1 and J usage is TRBJ2-3; D unresolved. Germline loops: CDR1 DFQATT, CDR2 SNEGSKA (reference sequence). This CDR3 is 13 amino acids long. V was clipped by 6 bases and J by 4 bases, with 14 bases between them. The chain's CDR3 is CSAPGKGADTQYF. In nucleotides, the CDR3 is TGCAGTGCCCCGGGTAAGGGCGCAGATACGCAGTATTTT.

This clone was seen at least ten times. The chain uses TRBV5-4 and TRBJ2-1; TRBD2 aligns across 7 bases. Per the germline V gene, CDR1 is SGHNT and CDR2 is YYREEE (reference sequence). The V and J ends lost 0 bases and 6 bases, in that order; junction bases with no gene match: 3. The CDR3 extends over 14 amino acids. The CDR3 coding sequence is TGTGCCAGCAGCTTGGGACTAGCCCGCAATGAGCAGTTCTTC. Residues: CASSLGLARNEQFF.